These 30 T cell receptor beta chains originate from one sample sequenced in a study of vaccination effects on CD4 cells after COVID-19. Expansion of antigen-specific CD4+ T cells with viral peptide pools was carried out by the ViraFEST assay before sequencing. Cultured cells yielded isolated CD4+ T cells after less than 11 days. The person was diagnosed with PCR-confirmed SARS-CoV-2 infection between March and December 2020. Their target antigens are unknown. TCRdb keeps only in-frame clones here, not all; method: immunoSEQ multiplex PCR. The sample shows 20,000 to 30,000 clones, 69% of them seen only once. The starting material was CD4+ T cells from PBMCs cultured with SARS-CoV-2 spike peptides, obtained before COVID-19 vaccination. The receptor set was obtained from a human donor who had a prior SARS-CoV-2 infection.

V gene TRBV30 combines with J gene TRBJ2-3; D may correspond to TRBD1 or TRBD2 (5 bases each). V lost 1 base and J lost 1, with 15 bases in between. The CDR3 spans 16 residues. The germline V gene has CDR1 GTSNPN and CDR2 SVGIG (reference sequence). CDR3 sequence: CAWSGGKLAGTDTQYF. For the CDR3, the DNA is TGTGCCTGGAGTGGGGGGAAATTGGCTGGCACAGATACGCAGTATTTT.

J is TRBJ2-1 and V is TRBV5-5, with 12 bases identical to TRBD2. Trimming removed 3 bases from V and 1 base from J; junction bases left unmatched: 2. The V gene's germline CDR1 is SGHKS and CDR2 YYEKEE (reference sequence). CDR3 length: 16 residues. The CDR3 sequence: CASSYGLAGSYNEQFF. The CDR3 DNA follows: TGTGCCAGCAGCTACGGACTAGCGGGGTCCTACAATGAGCAGTTCTTC.

The chain couples TRBV11-2 to TRBJ1-1; 7 bases are a match to TRBD1. There are 14 residues in the CDR3. Per germline, CDR1 SGHAT and CDR2 FQNNGV. J gave up 1 base and V 5 bases, and 4 bases lay outside the gene matches. The CDR3 loop reads CASSTYRGNTEAFF. CDR3 nucleotides: TGTGCCAGCAGCACGTACAGGGGGAACACTGAAGCTTTCTTT.

This chain uses TRBV12-3 or TRBV12-4 with TRBJ2-7; no clear D gene. V was trimmed by 0 bases and J by 5 bases, leaving 2 bases between them. This CDR3 is built from 11 residues. The CDR3 loop is CASSLADEQYF. The CDR3 nucleotides read TGTGCCAGCAGTTTAGCGGACGAGCAGTACTTC.

This sequence joins TRBV2 and TRBJ2-3, with 8 bases that match TRBD1. The CDR3 is 15 residues long. J was trimmed by 2 bases and V by 6 bases; bases with no gene match: 7. Germline loops: CDR1 SNHLY, CDR2 FYNNEI. The CDR3 DNA reads TGTGCCAGCAGGGGTTGGACAGGGCACACAGATACGCAGTATTTT. Residues: CASRGWTGHTDTQYF.

This clone was seen only a few times. The chain links TRBV4-2 to TRBJ2-2; either TRBD1 or TRBD2 may supply D (5 bases each). Germline-derived CDR1 and CDR2 are LGHNA and YNFKEQ. V lost 1 base to trimming and J lost 7 bases, with 16 bases between them. The length of the CDR3 is 16 residues. This CDR3 is CASSQGDDGAVGELFF. The CDR3 coding sequence is TGTGCCAGCAGCCAAGGGGACGACGGGGCGGTCGGGGAGCTGTTTTTT.

This clone showed up just a few times. The chain combines TRBV6-2 or TRBV6-3 with TRBJ1-2, with D hard to call. Germline V CDR1 and CDR2: MNHEY, SVGEGT. V dropped 2 bases and J dropped 2 bases, with 15 bases sitting between them. The CDR3 is made up of 16 amino acids. This chain's CDR3 is CASSYPELDNNYGYTF. CDR3 DNA sequence: TGTGCCAGCAGTTACCCCGAACTCGACAACAACTATGGCTACACCTTC.

This chain links TRBV6-5 with TRBJ2-2; tentatively, D is TRBD1 (6 bases). V dropped 6 bases and J dropped 7 bases, with 12 bases sitting between them. The CDR3 is 13 amino acids. The germline V gene encodes CDR1 MNHEY and CDR2 SVGAGI. CDR3 bases: TGTGCCAGCAGCCACGGACAGTTCGGGGAGCTGTTTTTT. It yields the protein CASSHGQFGELFF.

V usage is TRBV6-5 and J usage is TRBJ2-3; D is ambiguous. Trimming stripped 6 bases from V and 0 bases from J, with 13 bases between. CDR1 MNHEY and CDR2 SVGAGI come from the germline V gene. The CDR3 spans 15 residues. The CDR3 sequence is CASSPTTFSTDTQYF. CDR3 sequence (DNA): TGTGCCAGCAGCCCGACGACTTTTAGCACAGATACGCAGTATTTT.

The gene calls are TRBV7-9 and TRBJ1-4, with D perhaps TRBD1 (5 bases). This CDR3 has 16 amino acids. Germline values: CDR1 SEHNR, CDR2 FQNEAQ (reference sequence). V lost 2 bases to trimming and J lost 7 bases, with 17 bases between them. CDR3 region: CASSLRGGRLGEKLFF. CDR3 coding DNA: TGTGCCAGCAGCTTACGCGGGGGACGTTTGGGTGAAAAACTGTTTTTT.

The chain employs TRBV5-1 and TRBJ2-5, with D perhaps matching TRBD2 (5 bases). The CDR3 is made up of 16 amino acids. CDR1 is SGHRS, CDR2 YFSETQ, per germline. V was trimmed by 0 bases and J by 0 bases, leaving 12 bases between them. CDR3 region: CASSLGARADQETQYF. CDR3 nucleotide sequence: TGCGCCAGCAGCTTGGGGGCGAGAGCGGACCAAGAGACCCAGTACTTC.

The chain combines TRBV30 with TRBJ2-3; 14 nucleotides agree with TRBD2. Germline V gene sequence: CDR1 GTSNPN, CDR2 SVGIG (reference sequence). There are 15 residues in the CDR3. Unmatched junction bases numbered 6, after V lost 3 bases and J lost 7 bases. CDR3 residues: CAWRRLAGGLNTQYF. The CDR3 DNA reads TGTGCCTGGAGAAGACTAGCGGGAGGGCTAAATACGCAGTATTTT.

The rearrangement joins TRBV7-2 to TRBJ2-3; 8 bases match TRBD2. This CDR3 has 15 residues. The J segment lost 5 bases and the V segment lost 2 bases, leaving 6 bases of the junction unmatched. CDR1 is SGHTA and CDR2 is FQGNSA in the germline V gene. The CDR3 here is CASSLFGLAGDTQYF. CDR3 nucleotide sequence: TGTGCCAGCAGCTTATTTGGACTAGCTGGAGATACGCAGTATTTT.

This chain connects TRBV18 to TRBJ2-7; 7 nucleotides agree with TRBD1. The CDR3 consists of 14 residues. Losses at the gene ends were 6 bases for V and 6 bases for J; bases not matched to a gene: 11. Germline values: CDR1 KGHSH, CDR2 LQKENI. CDR3 protein: CASSSGTEPFEQYF. DNA of the CDR3: TGTGCCAGCTCTTCCGGGACAGAGCCTTTCGAGCAGTACTTC. The complete variable domain, with remaining parts taken from reference TRBV18 and TRBJ2-7, reads NAGVMQNPRHLVRRRGQEARLRCSPMKGHSHVYWYRQLPEEGLKFMVYLQKENIIDESGMPKERFSAEFPKEGPSILRIQQVVRGDSAAYFCASSSGTEPFEQYFGPGTRLTVT.

The chain combines TRBV18 with TRBJ2-1; TRBD2 matches at 10 bases. Germline CDR1 reads KGHSH; CDR2 reads LQKENI. V lost 3 bases, J lost 5 bases, and 10 bases stayed unmatched. This CDR3 region has 17 residues. This CDR3 is CASSPLAGVRVNNEQFF. The DNA of the CDR3 is TGTGCCAGCTCACCGCTAGCGGGGGTCAGGGTGAACAATGAGCAGTTCTTC.

This rearrangement joins TRBV9 to TRBJ2-5; D may be TRBD2 (7 bases). Germline V gene data show CDR1 as SGDLS and CDR2 as YYNGEE. Trimming removed 0 bases at V and 4 bases at J, with 16 bases between. The CDR3 has 16 residues. CDR3: CASSVAEGGDGETQYF. The CDR3 bases are TGTGCCAGCAGCGTAGCCGAGGGGGGGGATGGAGAGACCCAGTACTTC.

The V and J genes are TRBV19 and TRBJ2-1, with TRBD1 matching over 8 bases. Germline V lookup: CDR1 LNHDA, CDR2 SQIVND (reference sequence). CDR3 length equals 14 residues. J gave up 1 base and V 10 bases, and 6 bases lay outside the gene matches. The CDR3 DNA reads as TGTGCCACCATGAGACAGGGGTCCTACAATGAGCAGTTCTTC. This gives the protein CATMRQGSYNEQFF.

This clone was detected only once. The gene calls are TRBV18 and TRBJ2-7; 9 bases align to TRBD1. Germline V lookup: CDR1 KGHSH, CDR2 LQKENI. Trimming removed 0 bases from V and 7 bases from J; junction bases left unmatched: 7. The CDR3 covers 15 residues. In nucleotides, the CDR3 is TGTGCCAGCTCACCACCGACGGGACAGGGAGGTGAGCAGTACTTC. Translated: CASSPPTGQGGEQYF.

The J gene is TRBJ1-6, the V gene TRBV14; D is unresolved. The CDR3 is made up of 13 amino acids. V lost 1 base and J 13 bases, leaving 11 bases between the germline ends. CDR1 SGHDN and CDR2 FVKESK come from the germline V gene. The CDR3 nucleotides read TGTGCCAGCAGCCAAGTAAGGAGGTCCCCCCTCCACTTT. Its protein is CASSQVRRSPLHF.

This clone was observed a single time. This chain connects TRBV5-6 to TRBJ2-7; D is perhaps TRBD1 or TRBD2 (6 bases each). The V gene's germline CDR1 is SGHDT and CDR2 YYEEEE. Trimming cost V 6 bases and J 5 bases, with 21 bases left between them. The CDR3 contains 15 residues. The CDR3 coding sequence is TGTGCCAGCACCTCGTGGGGGGCACCAATCAACGAGCAGTACTTC. The encoded protein is CASTSWGAPINEQYF.

This chain connects TRBV5-4 to TRBJ2-7; D might be TRBD2 (5 bases). V was shortened by 1 base and J by 4 bases, with 9 bases between the two germline ends. Per the germline V gene, CDR1 is SGHNT and CDR2 is YYREEE (reference sequence). There are 13 residues in the CDR3. This CDR3 is CASSLRGPYEQYF. The CDR3 bases are TGTGCCAGCAGCTTGCGGGGTCCATACGAGCAGTACTTC.

The V call is TRBV5-1, the J call TRBJ1-6; the D is unclear. CDR3 length: 13 residues. CDR1 is SGHRS and CDR2 is YFSETQ in the germline V gene. Trimming left V 1 base short and J 9 bases short, with 8 bases between. The CDR3 DNA sequence: TGCGCCAGCAGCTTGAACGAGGGTTCACCCCTCCACTTT. It translates to CASSLNEGSPLHF. The complete variable domain, with remaining parts taken from reference TRBV5-1 and TRBJ1-6, reads KAGVTQTPRYLIKTRGQQVTLSCSPISGHRSVSWYQQTPGQGLQFLFEYFSETQRNKGNFPGRFSGRQFSNSRSEMNVSTLELGDSALYLCASSLNEGSPLHFGNGTRLTVT.

The genes are TRBV21-1 and TRBJ2-7; TRBD1, the D gene given by the table, was not confirmed from the DNA. TRBV21-1 is a pseudogene segment. This CDR3 is built from 14 residues. CDR3: CASSKARVGCEQYF. DNA for the CDR3: TGTGCCAGCAGCAAAGCCAGGGTAGGGTGCGAGCAGTACTTC.

This clone was picked up a small number of times. The gene calls are TRBV7-2 and TRBJ2-7; 9 nucleotides align to TRBD1. The germline V gene encodes CDR1 SGHTA and CDR2 FQGNSA. After removal of 4 bases from V and 7 bases from J, the junction contained 14 bases not matched to a gene. The CDR3 sequence is 16 residues long. In DNA, the CDR3 is TGTGCCAGCAGCTCACTTACCGGGACAGGGATGTGGGAGCAGTACTTC. This codes for CASSSLTGTGMWEQYF.

The chain recombines TRBV6-5 with TRBJ2-7; TRBD1 matches 11 bases. Germline lookup yields CDR1 MNHEY and CDR2 SVGAGI. The CDR3 is 15 residues long. DNA for the CDR3: TGTGCGGCCGTAACTGGGGACAGGGGGTACTACGAGCAGTACTTC. Its protein is CAAVTGDRGYYEQYF.

This clone was picked up a small number of times. This sequence joins TRBV5-5 and TRBJ2-6, with a tentative D call TRBD2 (6 bases). The germline CDR1 and CDR2 sequences are SGHKS and YYEKEE (reference sequence). The CDR3 extends over 15 amino acids. V was trimmed by 5 bases and J by 3 bases, leaving 12 bases between them. The CDR3 bases are TGTGCCAGCAGGAGGGGAGGAGTTGGGGCCAACGTCCTGACTTTC. Translating gives CASRRGGVGANVLTF.

The V gene is TRBV6-5, the J gene TRBJ2-5; no reliable D call. V lost 8 bases, J lost 2 bases, and 12 bases lay in between. CDR1 and CDR2 (germline): MNHEY, SVGAGI. The CDR3 loop spans 13 amino acids. This CDR3 is CASLSFGQETQYF. The DNA of the CDR3 is TGTGCCAGCCTCTCGTTTGGGCAAGAGACCCAGTACTTC.

The chain combines TRBV5-1 with TRBJ1-2, with D unclear. Trimming pared 4 bases from V and 2 bases from J, leaving 9 bases between. The CDR3 is 13 amino acids. The germline V gene encodes CDR1 SGHRS and CDR2 YFSETQ. The DNA of the CDR3 is TGCGCCAGCAGCCCAGACAAGAACTATGGCTACACCTTC. Residues: CASSPDKNYGYTF.

This chain links TRBV9 with TRBJ2-5; a weak D match, TRBD1 (6 bases). CDR1 and CDR2 from the germline V gene are SGDLS and YYNGEE. Trimming cost V 4 bases and J 2 bases, with 15 bases left between them. The CDR3 consists of 15 residues. The CDR3 bases are TGTGCCAGCAGCCTACAAACTACAGGGCAAGAGACCCAGTACTTC. Its protein is CASSLQTTGQETQYF.

This clone showed up just once. The rearrangement links TRBV10-3 to TRBJ1-2, with D tentatively TRBD1 (5 bases). The CDR3 runs 15 residues. Trimming removed 9 bases from V and 0 bases from J, with 17 bases in between. CDR1 is ENHRY, CDR2 SYGVKD, per germline. CDR3 sequence (DNA): TGTGCCATTCTAGGGACTCCTGCATCTAACTATGGCTACACCTTC. It is translated as CAILGTPASNYGYTF.